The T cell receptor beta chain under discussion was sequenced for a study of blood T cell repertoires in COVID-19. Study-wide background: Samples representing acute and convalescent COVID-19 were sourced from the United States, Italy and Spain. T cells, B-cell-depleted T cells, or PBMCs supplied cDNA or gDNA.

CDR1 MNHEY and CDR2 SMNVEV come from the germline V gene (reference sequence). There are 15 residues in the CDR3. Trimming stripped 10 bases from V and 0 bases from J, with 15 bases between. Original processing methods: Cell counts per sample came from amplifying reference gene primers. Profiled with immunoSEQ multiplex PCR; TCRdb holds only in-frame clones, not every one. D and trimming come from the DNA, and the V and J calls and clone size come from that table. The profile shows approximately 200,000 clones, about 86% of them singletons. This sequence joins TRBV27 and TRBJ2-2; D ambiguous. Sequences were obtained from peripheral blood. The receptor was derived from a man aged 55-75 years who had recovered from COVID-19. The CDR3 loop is CATTILGANTGELFF. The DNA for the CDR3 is TGTGCCACCACTATCCTAGGAGCGAACACCGGGGAGCTGTTTTTT.